These T cell receptor beta chains were read from a single sample in a study of T-cell memory formation after mild COVID-19. TCRdb re-derived calls from the 5' RACE reads in MiXCR, one entry per CDR3 protein. The sample includes nearly 40,000 distinct CDR3 sequences, approximately 6.5% of them seen just once. The sequenced material came from PBMCs or a T cell subset sorted from them (not recorded which). Source of these receptors: an adult who had mild COVID-19 (a few samples of this study predate the infection). Cell type and time point are not known. Each CDR3 is given with its conserved first and last residue. Fields, in order: CDR3 protein, V gene, J gene.

cdr3_aa: CSARDLTGPHYGYTF; v_call: TRBV20-1; j_call: TRBJ1-2
cdr3_aa: CASEGPTDTQYF; v_call: TRBV3-1; j_call: TRBJ2-3
cdr3_aa: CATSDGTTYNEQFF; v_call: TRBV24-1; j_call: TRBJ2-1
cdr3_aa: CASSPPVGAAKNIQYF; v_call: TRBV18; j_call: TRBJ2-4
cdr3_aa: CASSSGQGRGYGYTF; v_call: TRBV7-2; j_call: TRBJ1-2
cdr3_aa: CASSLAGGKNEQFF; v_call: TRBV13; j_call: TRBJ2-1
cdr3_aa: CSVWFKGNTGELFF; v_call: TRBV29-1; j_call: TRBJ2-2
cdr3_aa: CASGRGSQYQETQYF; v_call: TRBV7-9; j_call: TRBJ2-5
cdr3_aa: CASSSRGGQTFSSSTDTQYF; v_call: TRBV5-5; j_call: TRBJ2-3
cdr3_aa: CATSDLTQGAKQFF; v_call: TRBV24-1; j_call: TRBJ2-1
cdr3_aa: CASSFLGVEQYF; v_call: TRBV7-8; j_call: TRBJ2-7
cdr3_aa: CASSLLGTSGSEDTQYF; v_call: TRBV4-2; j_call: TRBJ2-3
cdr3_aa: CASSSSSYEQYF; v_call: TRBV12-3/TRBV12-4; j_call: TRBJ2-7
cdr3_aa: CASSPSDTNSPLHF; v_call: TRBV6-5; j_call: TRBJ1-6
cdr3_aa: CASSIRGAASYEQYF; v_call: TRBV19; j_call: TRBJ2-7
cdr3_aa: CASSLSETNEKLFF; v_call: TRBV7-8; j_call: TRBJ1-4
cdr3_aa: CASSSGGAYGSYNEQFF; v_call: TRBV5-4; j_call: TRBJ2-1
cdr3_aa: CASSLATGGLNTEAFF; v_call: TRBV9; j_call: TRBJ1-1
cdr3_aa: CASSLALGAGNTDTQYF; v_call: TRBV5-5; j_call: TRBJ2-3
cdr3_aa: CASSQEWSPLQQPQHF; v_call: TRBV4-2; j_call: TRBJ1-5
cdr3_aa: CSAKGLAGTYEQYF; v_call: TRBV20-1; j_call: TRBJ2-7
cdr3_aa: CSARGTSGSTDTQYF; v_call: TRBV20-1; j_call: TRBJ2-3
cdr3_aa: CASSLNWLTGELFF; v_call: TRBV7-7; j_call: TRBJ2-2
cdr3_aa: CASSLSGTGRGTRVYEQYF; v_call: TRBV13; j_call: TRBJ2-7
cdr3_aa: CASSIEAGGATQYF; v_call: TRBV5-1; j_call: TRBJ2-3
cdr3_aa: CASASTAPSYNEQFF; v_call: TRBV7-9; j_call: TRBJ2-1
cdr3_aa: CASSYRDSGQYNEQFF; v_call: TRBV13; j_call: TRBJ2-1
cdr3_aa: CASSARDRVLETQYF; v_call: TRBV14; j_call: TRBJ2-5
cdr3_aa: CASTLAGAVGNEQFF; v_call: TRBV12-3/TRBV12-4; j_call: TRBJ2-1
cdr3_aa: CASCRGGTYNEQFF; v_call: TRBV7-9; j_call: TRBJ2-1
cdr3_aa: CASSLGNSNQPQHF; v_call: TRBV3-1; j_call: TRBJ1-5
cdr3_aa: CASSYVGVGQPHHF; v_call: TRBV6-2/TRBV6-3; j_call: TRBJ1-5
cdr3_aa: CASSRALEQYF; v_call: TRBV12-3/TRBV12-4; j_call: TRBJ2-7
cdr3_aa: CASSLQFIRETQYF; v_call: TRBV5-1; j_call: TRBJ2-5
cdr3_aa: CASSPGGSYNEQFF; v_call: TRBV12-3/TRBV12-4; j_call: TRBJ2-1
cdr3_aa: CASSPDGGRLETQYF; v_call: TRBV7-2; j_call: TRBJ2-5
cdr3_aa: CASSLAGADTQYF; v_call: TRBV11-1; j_call: TRBJ2-3
cdr3_aa: CASSLNLAAETQYF; v_call: TRBV7-7; j_call: TRBJ2-5
cdr3_aa: CASSVYSGGSETQYF; v_call: TRBV5-4; j_call: TRBJ2-5
cdr3_aa: CASTRAYLNEKLFF; v_call: TRBV12-3/TRBV12-4; j_call: TRBJ1-4
cdr3_aa: CATKGPGNEQYF; v_call: TRBV24-1; j_call: TRBJ2-7
cdr3_aa: CASSVRALNYGYTF; v_call: TRBV2; j_call: TRBJ1-2
cdr3_aa: CSVDRSQMLGDTQYF; v_call: TRBV29-1; j_call: TRBJ2-3
cdr3_aa: CASSYSGAFYTF; v_call: TRBV6-5; j_call: TRBJ1-2
cdr3_aa: CSALTGVEETQYF; v_call: TRBV20-1; j_call: TRBJ2-5
cdr3_aa: CASSRQGRADTQYF; v_call: TRBV9; j_call: TRBJ2-3
cdr3_aa: CASSYDRGRIYEQYF; v_call: TRBV12-3/TRBV12-4; j_call: TRBJ2-7
cdr3_aa: CASSSGTSGRFGELFF; v_call: TRBV6-6; j_call: TRBJ2-2
cdr3_aa: CASSLWGITGNTIYF; v_call: TRBV5-1; j_call: TRBJ1-3
cdr3_aa: CATSLIGGGNSPLHF; v_call: TRBV15; j_call: TRBJ1-6
cdr3_aa: CASSLTDSQPQHF; v_call: TRBV7-9; j_call: TRBJ1-5
cdr3_aa: CAISGYREGTEAFF; v_call: TRBV10-3; j_call: TRBJ1-1